The 4 T cell receptor beta chains given below trace back to one sample, sequenced in a study of blood T cell repertoires in COVID-19. Libraries were prepared by immunoSEQ multiplex PCR; TCRdb keeps only in-frame clonotypes and omits some of them. Of 85,000 to 95,000 clones in the sample, 70% to 90% were seen once. Sequencing input: peripheral blood. The receptors derive from a human donor with acute or convalescent COVID-19. The donor label of this sample is uncertain.

The chain joins TRBV6-1 to TRBJ1-6, with a possible D match to TRBD1 (5 bases). The CDR3 length is 17 residues. Between the trimmed V and J ends, which lost 3 bases and 0 bases, there was a span of 12 bases. Per the germline V gene, CDR1 is MNHNS and CDR2 is SASEGT. The CDR3 loop reads CASSDRDSSSYNSPLHF. CDR3 nucleotides: TGTGCCAGCAGTGACCGAGACAGCAGCTCCTATAATTCACCCCTCCACTTT.

This clone was picked up a small number of times. V is TRBV5-5 and J is TRBJ2-7, with D maybe TRBD2 (6 bases). This CDR3 has 13 amino acids. Trimming pared 3 bases from V and 5 bases from J, leaving 12 bases between. CDR1 is SGHKS and CDR2 is YYEKEE in the germline V gene (reference sequence). The DNA of the CDR3 is TGTGCCAGCAGCTCCCAGGGAGGCAACGAGCAGTACTTC. Protein product: CASSSQGGNEQYF.

The chain joins TRBV19 to TRBJ1-2; 7 nucleotides line up with TRBD1. The CDR3 is 13 amino acids. J was trimmed by 2 bases and V by 5 bases; bases with no gene match: 2. Per germline, CDR1 LNHDA and CDR2 SQIVND (reference sequence). CDR3 protein: CASSLTGNYGYTF. DNA for the CDR3: TGTGCCAGTAGTTTGACAGGGAACTATGGCTACACCTTC.

The J gene is TRBJ2-5, the V gene TRBV4-3; the D gene is possibly TRBD1 (7 bases). Trimming took off 3 bases at V and 3 bases at J, with 17 bases between the two ends. CDR3 length: 16 residues. Germline V gene lookup returns CDR1 LGHNA and CDR2 YSLEER. CDR3 nucleotide sequence: TGCGCCAGCAGCCATGACTATTCAGGGGGGAAAGAGACCCAGTACTTC. Translated, it gives CASSHDYSGGKETQYF.